This T cell receptor beta chain was found in a study of T cell responses to AZD1222 COVID-19 vaccine. Study-level results: Repertoire sampling occurred only after the peak T cell response. White British ancestry dominated among donors, who included more females, and clonal diversity was possibly underestimated.

The protocol was immunoSEQ multiplex PCR, while the TCRdb copy is restricted to in-frame clones and leaves out a portion. Of around 130,000 clones detected, 85% to 90% appear once; the ten largest clones hold 3.1%. With respect to this clone: As yet, its antigen is unknown.

The length of the CDR3 is 15 residues. Trimming stripped 0 bases from V and 1 base from J, with 6 bases between. Per the germline V gene, CDR1 is MNHEY and CDR2 is SMNVEV (reference sequence). This chain connects TRBV27 to TRBJ2-2; D is unclear. The origin of this receptor is an adult in good health. The starting material was peripheral blood, obtained on day 0 of AZD1222 vaccination. The CDR3 is CASSLSARNTGELFF. The CDR3 coding sequence is TGTGCCAGCAGTTTATCGGCACGGAACACCGGGGAGCTGTTTTTT.